A single sample is the source of the 25 T cell receptor beta chains below, sequenced in a study of T-cell reconstitution after alpha-beta-depleted transplantation in children. During its preparation, the TCRbeta library received unique molecular identifiers. TCRdb recomputed calls from the PCR reads with MiXCR, one row per CDR3 protein. Of some 290,000 distinct CDR3 sequences listed, approximately 23% are singletons. Specimen: PBMCs, mostly from graft donor cells, collected 180 days after TCRalphabeta/CD19-depleted stem cell transplant. The origin of the receptors is a male patient between 5 and 17 years old who had a stem cell transplant for acute lymphoblastic leukemia, so the T cells may come from the graft donor.

A word on this clonotype: At one end, the junction sequence differs from germline, possibly due to a read error. The rearrangement links TRBV20-1 to TRBJ2-5; D is unresolved. Germline V gene data show CDR1 as DFQATT and CDR2 as SNEGSKA (reference sequence). This CDR3 contains 17 residues. Written as DNA, the CDR3 is TGCAGTGCTAGAGCCCCTCCACTTCGCCTTTCTCAAGAGACCCAGTCCTTC. This codes for CSARAPPLRLSQETQSF.

The chain links TRBV9 to TRBJ1-2; 9 nucleotides match TRBD1. This CDR3 comprises 16 residues. Germline V gene data show CDR1 as SGDLS and CDR2 as YYNGEE. J was trimmed by 4 bases and V by 4 bases; bases with no gene match: 11. The DNA for the CDR3 is TGTGCCAGCAGCAAACGGACAGGGGACCTAAGCTATGGCTACACCTTC. Translation gives CASSKRTGDLSYGYTF.

The rearrangement joins TRBV5-1 to TRBJ2-7; unclear D gene. In germline, CDR1 is SGHRS, CDR2 YFSETQ. Trimming cost V 4 bases and J 5 bases, with 10 bases left between them. The CDR3 has 12 amino acids. The CDR3 DNA sequence: TGCGCCAGCAGCATGGGTATACACGAGCAGTACTTC. Encoded protein: CASSMGIHEQYF.

This clonotype was counted only a few times. This rearrangement joins TRBV4-1 to TRBJ2-1; 11 nucleotides align to TRBD2. The germline V gene encodes CDR1 MGHRA and CDR2 YSYEKL. J lost 7 bases, V lost 7 bases, and 6 bases had no gene match. This CDR3 comprises 14 residues. The CDR3 sequence is CASTSGRSGNEQFF. CDR3 DNA: TGCGCCAGCACTAGCGGGAGGAGCGGAAATGAGCAGTTCTTC.

This clonotype was counted between two and nine times. This chain's CDR3 is CASRTSGGQETQYF. The CDR3 nucleotides read TGTGCCAGCAGGACTAGCGGAGGACAAGAGACCCAGTACTTC. This sequence joins TRBV7-8 and TRBJ2-5; the match to TRBD2 covers 9 bases. The germline V gene has CDR1 SGHVS and CDR2 FQNEAQ. V dropped 6 bases and J dropped 2; count of bases not matched to a gene: 4. The CDR3 is 14 amino acids.

The rearrangement uses TRBV27 and TRBJ2-2, with TRBD1 identical over 8 bases. Germline lookup yields CDR1 MNHEY and CDR2 SMNVEV (reference sequence). This CDR3 is 17 amino acids long. V lost 3 bases and J lost 1; bases outside the gene matches: 7. The DNA of the CDR3 is TGTGCCAGCAGTTTCAGACAGGGGTGGGGGAACACCGGGGAGCTGTTTTTT. Translated: CASSFRQGWGNTGELFF.

Comments on this clonotype: Germline and junction disagree at one end, which may indicate a read error. The genes are TRBV7-3 and TRBJ2-1, with D perhaps TRBD1 (6 bases). CDR1 is SGHTA, CDR2 FQGTGA, per germline. The CDR3 has 18 amino acids. Written as DNA, the CDR3 is TGTGCCTGCAGCTTAAAGGGTCGGGACACGGCTTTTTACAATGAGCAGTTCTTC. Protein product: CACSLKGRDTAFYNEQFF.

About this clonotype itself: A much bigger clone sits one base away, suggesting this may be a read error. V and J are TRBV12-5 and TRBJ2-7; D gene unclear. CDR3 size: 15 residues. Germline CDR1 is LGHNT and CDR2 is FRNRAP. The V end was cut by 1 base, the J end by 3 bases, with 13 bases between. CDR3 nucleotides: TGTGCTAGTGGTTTGGAGGCTAGAAATGGCTACGAGCAGTACTTC. This translates into CASGLEARNGYEQYF.

This clonotype was seen a few times. V usage is TRBV15 and J usage is TRBJ2-5; a possible D gene is TRBD1 (6 bases). From germline, CDR1 is LNHNV and CDR2 YYDKDF (reference sequence). This CDR3 comprises 16 residues. V was clipped by 0 bases and J by 3 bases, with 14 bases between them. The CDR3 is CATSREQGPLKETQYF. For the CDR3, the DNA is TGTGCCACCAGCAGAGAACAGGGCCCATTGAAAGAGACCCAGTACTTC.

This clonotype has only a few counts. V gene TRBV5-1 combines with J gene TRBJ2-7; 8 bases line up with TRBD1. The V segment lost 1 base and the J segment 3 bases; nucleotides outside the gene matches: 6. The V gene's germline CDR1 is SGHRS and CDR2 YFSETQ. This CDR3 has 15 residues. CDR3 in amino acids: CASSLWAGGVYEQYF. The DNA for the CDR3 is TGCGCCAGCAGCTTGTGGGCAGGGGGCGTCTACGAGCAGTACTTC.

The table lists this clonotype with a few counts. This rearrangement joins TRBV6-5 to TRBJ2-1, with 9 bases matching TRBD2. The CDR3 has 16 amino acids. The germline V gene has CDR1 MNHEY and CDR2 SVGAGI. J was trimmed by 6 bases and V by 0 bases; bases with no gene match: 6. CDR3 nucleotides: TGTGCCAGCAGTTACTCGATTGCGGGAGGGCCCAATGAGCAGTTCTTC. This translates into CASSYSIAGGPNEQFF.

This chain links TRBV7-2 with TRBJ2-7; unclear D gene. Trimming shortened V by 0 bases and J by 1 base, and 7 bases separated the two germline ends. Germline assignment: CDR1 SGHTA and CDR2 FQGNSA. CDR3 length equals 14 residues. The CDR3: CASSLASRSYEQYF. The DNA for the CDR3 is TGTGCCAGCAGCTTAGCGTCCAGATCCTACGAGCAGTACTTC.

The chain uses TRBV18 and TRBJ2-1; no clear D gene. CDR1 KGHSH and CDR2 LQKENI come from the germline V gene. The CDR3 is 12 amino acids. Deletions cut 1 base from V and 14 bases from J, with 12 bases between. Here the CDR3 DNA reads TGTGCCAGCTCACCACAAACTGTGGGGAAGTTCTTC. Encoded protein: CASSPQTVGKFF.

In its sample, this clonotype was seen a few times. The rearrangement joins TRBV7-3 to TRBJ2-2; 10 positions agree with TRBD1. The length of the CDR3 is 16 residues. V lost 7 bases to trimming and J lost 1 base; unmatched junction nucleotides: 6. CDR1 and CDR2 (germline): SGHTA, FQGTGA. The CDR3 reads CASTDRGTKNTGELFF. DNA of the CDR3: TGTGCCAGCACGGACAGGGGGACGAAGAACACCGGGGAGCTGTTTTTT.

A few counts support this clonotype. V gene TRBV27 combines with J gene TRBJ2-7; 7 nucleotides agree with TRBD2. The V gene's germline CDR1 is MNHEY and CDR2 SMNVEV (reference sequence). V was pared by 6 bases and J by 3 bases, with 11 bases of the junction left unmatched. The CDR3 contains 15 residues. The CDR3 DNA reads TGTGCCAGCAGCCGAACTTTAGCGGGTGGCTACGAGCAGTACTTC. Protein sequence: CASSRTLAGGYEQYF.

The J gene is TRBJ1-2, the V gene TRBV6-1; 9 bases are a match to TRBD1. The junction had 3 bases not matched to a gene; V was cut back by 6 bases and J by 4 bases. CDR3 length: 13 amino acids. CDR1 is MNHNS and CDR2 is SASEGT in the germline V gene. The CDR3 sequence: CASSRTGVYGYTF. The DNA of the CDR3 is TGTGCCAGCAGCCGGACAGGGGTCTATGGCTACACCTTC.

With respect to this clonotype: Relative to the germline gene, one junction end is altered; a read error may explain this. The chain is built from TRBV28 and TRBJ2-7; possibly TRBD2 for D (6 bases). The CDR3 loop spans 11 amino acids. Germline lookup yields CDR1 MDHEN and CDR2 SYDVKM. CDR3 loop: CACSLGGEQYF. The CDR3 DNA reads as TGTGCCTGCAGTTTGGGAGGCGAGCAGTACTTC.

The V call is TRBV20-1, the J call TRBJ2-7, with D perhaps matching TRBD2 (6 bases). This CDR3 has 12 residues. V dropped 7 bases and J dropped 5 bases, with 15 bases sitting between them. Germline V lookup: CDR1 DFQATT, CDR2 SNEGSKA (reference sequence). The CDR3 DNA follows: TGCAGTGGGTCGACTAGTATCCACGAGCAGTACTTC. Translation: CSGSTSIHEQYF.

The chain is built from TRBV7-3 and TRBJ2-1, with 7 nucleotides matching TRBD2. J gave up 0 bases and V 0 bases, and 14 bases lay outside the gene matches. The germline V gene has CDR1 SGHTA and CDR2 FQGTGA. The CDR3 has 20 residues. This CDR3 is CASSLTWGNVGGVSYNEQFF. CDR3 in DNA: TGTGCCAGCAGCTTAACATGGGGTAATGTTGGGGGGGTCTCCTACAATGAGCAGTTCTTC. Full variable domain (rest looked up from reference TRBV7-3 and TRBJ2-1): GAGVSQTPSNKVTEKGKYVELRCDPISGHTALYWYRQSLGQGPEFLIYFQGTGAADDSGLPNDRFFAVRPEGSVSTLKIQRTERGDSAVYLCASSLTWGNVGGVSYNEQFFGPGTRLTVL.

This clonotype was observed a few times. The gene calls are TRBV4-1 and TRBJ1-2; TRBD1 matches 9 bases. The CDR3 is 16 amino acids. The ends lost 1 base at V and 5 bases at J; junction bases unmatched: 8. In germline, CDR1 is MGHRA, CDR2 YSYEKL. The CDR3: CASSQVEWDRAYGYTF. In DNA form, the CDR3 reads TGCGCCAGCAGCCAAGTTGAGTGGGACAGGGCGTATGGCTACACCTTC.

In its sample, this clonotype was seen a few times. The chain recombines TRBV18 with TRBJ2-5, with 8 positions matching TRBD1. The V segment lost 4 bases and the J segment 2 bases; nucleotides outside the gene matches: 3. Germline lookup yields CDR1 KGHSH and CDR2 LQKENI. CDR3 size: 14 residues. The CDR3, as DNA: TGTGCCAGCTCACTCCGGGACAGGCAAGAGACCCAGTACTTC. It codes for CASSLRDRQETQYF.

In this sample, this clonotype turned up a few times. This sequence joins TRBV20-1 and TRBJ2-5; 15 nucleotides align to TRBD2. The germline V gene has CDR1 DFQATT and CDR2 SNEGSKA (reference sequence). The CDR3 extends over 17 amino acids. J lost 4 bases, V lost 6 bases, and 12 bases had no gene match. In nucleotides, the CDR3 is TGCAGTGCCAACCCGGGACTAGCGGGAGGACGGGGAGAGACCCAGTACTTC. Translating gives CSANPGLAGGRGETQYF.

This clonotype was observed at least ten times. The gene calls are TRBV10-3 and TRBJ2-3, with TRBD1 matching 8 bases. The V segment lost 3 bases and the J segment 11 bases; nucleotides outside the gene matches: 4. The CDR3 is made up of 12 amino acids. CDR1 and CDR2 from the germline V gene are ENHRY and SYGVKD. The CDR3 region has the DNA TGTGCCATCAGTGACACAGGGGGAGAGCAGTATTTT. Translation: CAISDTGGEQYF.

This chain links TRBV7-9 with TRBJ2-7; 9 bases match TRBD1. With V trimmed by 5 bases and J by 4 bases, 6 bases remained unmatched. This CDR3 is 14 amino acids long. Looked up from germline, CDR1 is SEHNR and CDR2 is FQNEAQ (reference sequence). CDR3 nucleotides: TGTGCCAGCAGCCCGGACAGGGGCGTATACGAGCAGTACTTC. It is translated as CASSPDRGVYEQYF.

The V gene is TRBV20-1, the J gene TRBJ2-7; maybe TRBD2 (6 bases). This CDR3 contains 17 residues. Germline CDR1 reads DFQATT; CDR2 reads SNEGSKA (reference sequence). The V gene lost 0 bases and the J gene lost 2 bases, with 20 bases spanning the gap. The CDR3 region has the DNA TGCAGTGCTAGAGACAGACAGAATTCGGGGACTCCCTACGAGCAGTACTTC. It encodes CSARDRQNSGTPYEQYF.